This T cell receptor beta chain was profiled in a study of cytomegalovirus exposure and HLA in healthy donors. Germline loops: CDR1 SGHRS, CDR2 YFSETQ. Trimming removed 2 bases from V and 4 bases from J, with 7 bases in between. The CDR3 totals 13 residues. The primer mix had 60 Vbeta and 13 Jbeta primers. Clones were sequenced by immunoSEQ multiplex PCR, and TCRdb holds only the in-frame ones, with some missing. The table lists about 100,000 clones, with roughly 0.64% in the top ten. Each donor was nominally healthy when sampled (though unrecorded immune exposures were likely). Study findings and constraints: An analysis that was carried out later associated some 17,000 TCR beta sequences with HLA alleles at 0.05 false discovery rate. Based on reports, TCR beta sequences accurately predicted HLA-A and HLA-B alleles for most subjects.

As regards this clone: Its specificity is unknown.

The rearrangement uses TRBV5-1 and TRBJ1-3, with D uncertain. The clonotype comes from a man aged 45-65 years in good health and CMV-seronegative. The sample consisted of PBMCs. The chain's CDR3 is CASSFAPGNTIYF. The CDR3, as DNA: TGCGCCAGCAGCTTTGCGCCGGGAAACACCATATATTTT.